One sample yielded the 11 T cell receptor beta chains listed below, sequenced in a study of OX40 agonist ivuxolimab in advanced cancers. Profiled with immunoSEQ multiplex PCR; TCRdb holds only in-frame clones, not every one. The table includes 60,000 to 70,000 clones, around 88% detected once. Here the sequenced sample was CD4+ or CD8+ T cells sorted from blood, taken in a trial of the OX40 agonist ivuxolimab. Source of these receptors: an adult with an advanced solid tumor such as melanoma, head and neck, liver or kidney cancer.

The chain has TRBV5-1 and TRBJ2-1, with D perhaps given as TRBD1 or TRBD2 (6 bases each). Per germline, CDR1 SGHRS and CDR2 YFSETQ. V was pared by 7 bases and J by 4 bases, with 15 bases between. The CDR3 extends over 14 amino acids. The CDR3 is CASGVTGAYNEQFF. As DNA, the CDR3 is TGCGCCAGCGGCGTAACGGGGGCTTACAATGAGCAGTTCTTC.

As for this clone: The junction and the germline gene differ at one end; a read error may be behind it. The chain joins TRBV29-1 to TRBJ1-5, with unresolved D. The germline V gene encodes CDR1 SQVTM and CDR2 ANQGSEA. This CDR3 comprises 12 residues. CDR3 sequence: CSVEEGNQPQHF. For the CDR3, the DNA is TGCAGCGTTGAAGAGGGCAACCAGCCCCAGCATTTT.

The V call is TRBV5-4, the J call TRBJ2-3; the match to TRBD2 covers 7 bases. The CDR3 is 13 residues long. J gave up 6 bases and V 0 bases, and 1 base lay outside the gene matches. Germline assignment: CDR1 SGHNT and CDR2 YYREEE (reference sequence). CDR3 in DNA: TGTGCCAGCAGCTTGGAGGGAGGGGATACGCAGTATTTT. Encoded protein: CASSLEGGDTQYF.

This CDR3 is CASSLDGPSGGRETQYF. The CDR3 nucleotides read TGTGCCAGCAGCTTAGACGGGCCCAGCGGGGGTAGGGAGACCCAGTACTTC. The chain recombines TRBV7-2 with TRBJ2-5, with TRBD2 matching over 8 bases. This CDR3 has 17 residues. The germline gives CDR1 SGHTA, CDR2 FQGNSA. V lost 1 base and J lost 5; bases outside the gene matches: 12.

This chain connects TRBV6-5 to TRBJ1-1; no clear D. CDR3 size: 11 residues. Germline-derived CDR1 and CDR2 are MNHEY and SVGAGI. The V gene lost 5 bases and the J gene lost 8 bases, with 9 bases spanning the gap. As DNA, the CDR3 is TGTGCCAGCAGTCTCGAACAAGAAGCTTTCTTT. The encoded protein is CASSLEQEAFF.

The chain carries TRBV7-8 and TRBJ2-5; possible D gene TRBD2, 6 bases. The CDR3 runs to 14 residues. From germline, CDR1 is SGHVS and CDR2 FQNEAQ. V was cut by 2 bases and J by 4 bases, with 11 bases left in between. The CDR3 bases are TGTGCCAGCAGCTTACTACCCGGGGGAGAGACCCAGTACTTC. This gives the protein CASSLLPGGETQYF.

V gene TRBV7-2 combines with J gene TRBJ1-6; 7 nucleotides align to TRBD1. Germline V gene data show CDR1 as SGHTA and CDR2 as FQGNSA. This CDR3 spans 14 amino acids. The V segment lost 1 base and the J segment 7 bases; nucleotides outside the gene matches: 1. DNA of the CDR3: TGTGCCAGCAGCTTAGAACAGGGGAATTCACCCCTCCACTTT. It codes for CASSLEQGNSPLHF.

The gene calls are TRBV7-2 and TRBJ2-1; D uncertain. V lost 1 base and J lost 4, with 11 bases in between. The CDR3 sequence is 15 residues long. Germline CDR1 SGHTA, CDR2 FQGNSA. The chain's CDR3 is CASSLGRGIYNEQFF. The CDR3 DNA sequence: TGTGCCAGCAGCTTAGGGCGCGGAATTTACAATGAGCAGTTCTTC.

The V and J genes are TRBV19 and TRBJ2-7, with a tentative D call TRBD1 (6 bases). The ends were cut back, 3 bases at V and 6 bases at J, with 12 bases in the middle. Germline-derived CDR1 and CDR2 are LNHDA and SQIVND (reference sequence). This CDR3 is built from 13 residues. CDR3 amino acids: CASSIFGGVEQYF. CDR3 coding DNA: TGTGCCAGTAGTATTTTTGGGGGCGTCGAGCAGTACTTC.

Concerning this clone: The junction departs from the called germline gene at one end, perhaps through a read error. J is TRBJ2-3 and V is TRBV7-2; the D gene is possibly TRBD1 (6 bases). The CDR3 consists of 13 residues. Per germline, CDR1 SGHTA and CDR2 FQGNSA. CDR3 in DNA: TGTGCCAGTAGCTTTGCAGGGGCGGATACGCAGTATTTT. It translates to CASSFAGADTQYF.

Here the CDR3 DNA reads TGTGCCAGCAGCTTGGTCGGACGGGGGAGCTATGGCTACACCTTC. This gives the protein CASSLVGRGSYGYTF. V usage is TRBV5-4 and J usage is TRBJ1-2; D perhaps matches TRBD1 (5 bases). There are 15 residues in the CDR3. The V end lost 0 bases, the J end lost 4 bases, and 13 bases lay between the germline ends. Germline values: CDR1 SGHNT, CDR2 YYREEE (reference sequence).